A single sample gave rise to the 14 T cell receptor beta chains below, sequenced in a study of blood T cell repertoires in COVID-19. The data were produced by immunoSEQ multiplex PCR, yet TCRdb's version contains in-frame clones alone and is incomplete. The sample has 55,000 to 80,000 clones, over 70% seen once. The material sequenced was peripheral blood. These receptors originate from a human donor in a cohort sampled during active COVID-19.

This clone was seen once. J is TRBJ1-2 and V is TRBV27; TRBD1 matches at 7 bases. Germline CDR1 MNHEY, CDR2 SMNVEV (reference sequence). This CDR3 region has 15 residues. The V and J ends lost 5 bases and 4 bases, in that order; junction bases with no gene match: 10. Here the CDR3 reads CASSRPGQSIYGYTF. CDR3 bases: TGTGCCAGCAGTCGACCGGGACAGAGTATCTATGGCTACACCTTC.

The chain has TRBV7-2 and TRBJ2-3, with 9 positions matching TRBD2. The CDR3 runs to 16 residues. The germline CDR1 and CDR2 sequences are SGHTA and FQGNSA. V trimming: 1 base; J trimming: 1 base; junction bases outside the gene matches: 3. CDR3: CASSLDSSGGTDTQYF. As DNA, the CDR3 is TGTGCCAGCAGCTTAGACTCTAGCGGGGGCACAGATACGCAGTATTTT.

CDR3 DNA: TGTGCCAGCAGCGGCGGGACAGGGGGCAATGAGCAGTTCTTC. As protein: CASSGGTGGNEQFF. This chain joins TRBV7-8 and TRBJ2-1; 11 bases align to TRBD1. Germline CDR1 SGHVS, CDR2 FQNEAQ. With 5 bases clipped from V and 6 bases from J, the junction kept 3 bases outside the gene matches. This CDR3 has 14 amino acids.

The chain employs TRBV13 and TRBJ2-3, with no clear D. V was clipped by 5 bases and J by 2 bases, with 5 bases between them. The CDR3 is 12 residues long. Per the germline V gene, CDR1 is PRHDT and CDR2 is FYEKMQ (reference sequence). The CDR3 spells CASSPYTDTQYF. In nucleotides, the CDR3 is TGTGCCAGCAGCCCTTACACAGATACGCAGTATTTT.

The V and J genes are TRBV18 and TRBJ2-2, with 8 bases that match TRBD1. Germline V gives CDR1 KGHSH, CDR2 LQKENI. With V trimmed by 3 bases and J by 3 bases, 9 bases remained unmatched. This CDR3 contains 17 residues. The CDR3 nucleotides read TGTGCCAGCTCACCCCAGGGGGCTGAATGGTACACCGGGGAGCTGTTTTTT. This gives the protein CASSPQGAEWYTGELFF.

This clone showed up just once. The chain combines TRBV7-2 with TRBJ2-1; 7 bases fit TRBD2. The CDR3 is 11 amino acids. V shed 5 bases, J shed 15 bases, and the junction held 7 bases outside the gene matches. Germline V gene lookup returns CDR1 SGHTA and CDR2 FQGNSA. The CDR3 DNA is TGTGCCAGCAGCCCCGGGGGGAGGGGGTTCTTC. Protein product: CASSPGGRGFF. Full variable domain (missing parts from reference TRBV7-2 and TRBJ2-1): GAGVSQSPSNKVTEKGKDVELRCDPISGHTALYWYRQSLGQGLEFLIYFQGNSAPDKSGLPSDRFSAERTGGSVSTLTIQRTQQEDSAVYLCASSPGGRGFFGPGTRLTVL.

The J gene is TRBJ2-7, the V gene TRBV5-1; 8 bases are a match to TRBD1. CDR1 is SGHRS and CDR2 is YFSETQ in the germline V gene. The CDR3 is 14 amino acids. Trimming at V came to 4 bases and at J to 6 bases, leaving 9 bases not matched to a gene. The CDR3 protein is CASSPGQGGSEQYF. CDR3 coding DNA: TGCGCCAGCAGCCCCGGACAGGGAGGATCCGAGCAGTACTTC.

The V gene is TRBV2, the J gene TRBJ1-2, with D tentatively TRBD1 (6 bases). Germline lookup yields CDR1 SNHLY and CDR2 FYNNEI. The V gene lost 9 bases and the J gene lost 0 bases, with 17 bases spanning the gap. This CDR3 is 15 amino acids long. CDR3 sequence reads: CASTRQAQTNYGYTF. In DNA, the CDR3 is TGTGCCAGTACCAGACAGGCTCAGACTAACTATGGCTACACCTTC.

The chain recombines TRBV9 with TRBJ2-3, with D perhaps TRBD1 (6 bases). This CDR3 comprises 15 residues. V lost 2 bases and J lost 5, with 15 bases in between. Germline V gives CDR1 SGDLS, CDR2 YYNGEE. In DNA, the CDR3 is TGTGCCAGCAGCGTTGGACAGCCTGAAAGAGATACGCAGTATTTT. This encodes CASSVGQPERDTQYF.

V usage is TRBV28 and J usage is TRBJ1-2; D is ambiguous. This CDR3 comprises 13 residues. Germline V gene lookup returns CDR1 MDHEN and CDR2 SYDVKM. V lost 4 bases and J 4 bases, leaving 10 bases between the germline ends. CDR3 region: CASSYTPIYGYTF. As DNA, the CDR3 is TGTGCCAGCAGTTATACTCCTATCTATGGCTACACCTTC.

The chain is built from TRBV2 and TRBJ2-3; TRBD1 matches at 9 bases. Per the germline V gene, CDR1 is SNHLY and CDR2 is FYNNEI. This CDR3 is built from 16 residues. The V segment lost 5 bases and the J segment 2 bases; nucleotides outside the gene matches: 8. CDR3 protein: CASSPLDRGPTDTQYF. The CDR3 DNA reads TGTGCCAGCAGTCCCTTGGACAGGGGCCCCACAGATACGCAGTATTTT.

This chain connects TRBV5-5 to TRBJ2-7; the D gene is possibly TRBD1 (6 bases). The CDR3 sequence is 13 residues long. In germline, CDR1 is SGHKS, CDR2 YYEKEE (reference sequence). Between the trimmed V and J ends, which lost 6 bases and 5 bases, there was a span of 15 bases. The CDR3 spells CASNLWTDNEQYF. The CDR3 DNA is TGTGCCAGCAACCTTTGGACAGATAACGAGCAGTACTTC.

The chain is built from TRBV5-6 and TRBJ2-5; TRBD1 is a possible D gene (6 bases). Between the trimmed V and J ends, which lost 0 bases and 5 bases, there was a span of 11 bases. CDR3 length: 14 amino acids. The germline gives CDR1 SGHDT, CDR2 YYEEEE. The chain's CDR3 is CASSLESQGETQYF. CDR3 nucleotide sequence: TGTGCCAGCAGCTTGGAATCCCAGGGGGAGACCCAGTACTTC.

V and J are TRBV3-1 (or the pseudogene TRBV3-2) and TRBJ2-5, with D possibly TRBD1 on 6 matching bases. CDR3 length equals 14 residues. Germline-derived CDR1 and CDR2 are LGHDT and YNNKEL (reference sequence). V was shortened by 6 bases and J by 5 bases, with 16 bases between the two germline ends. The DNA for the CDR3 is TGTGCCAGCAGTCTATTGGGGGCGCCGGAGACCCAGTACTTC. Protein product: CASSLLGAPETQYF.